These 5 T cell receptor beta chains were sequenced from one sample in a study of shared T cell receptors in the human thymus. The repertoire was sequenced with immunoSEQ multiplex PCR; TCRdb's copy has only in-frame clones and lacks some. Altogether 65,000 to 70,000 clones are present, around 96% being singletons, with the ten largest covering 0.033%. Sequencing was done on a sample of thymocytes. The receptors come from a human donor.

V gene TRBV6-5 combines with J gene TRBJ2-7; D uncertain. This CDR3 is built from 14 residues. Germline CDR1 reads MNHEY; CDR2 reads SVGAGI. Trimming left V 2 bases short and J 2 bases short, with 10 bases between. CDR3 nucleotides: TGTGCCAGCAGTTACAAGCACATTCCCTACGAGCAGTACTTC. Encoded protein: CASSYKHIPYEQYF.

This clone was seen a single time. V gene TRBV2 combines with J gene TRBJ2-7, with unresolved D. The CDR3 length is 16 residues. V gave up 5 bases and J gave up 3 bases, with 20 bases separating them. Germline V gene lookup returns CDR1 SNHLY and CDR2 FYNNEI. The CDR3: CASSLEGGDSHYEQYF. The CDR3 region has the DNA TGTGCCAGCAGTCTTGAAGGTGGGGATAGCCACTACGAGCAGTACTTC. Complete variable domain (other parts from reference TRBV2 and TRBJ2-7): EPEVTQTPSHQVTQMGQEVILRCVPISNHLYFYWYRQILGQKVEFLVSFYNNEISEKSEIFDDQFSVERPDGSNFTLKIRSTKLEDSAMYFCASSLEGGDSHYEQYFGPGTRLTVT.

V usage is TRBV6-4 and J usage is TRBJ2-1, with 10 bases aligning to TRBD2. The CDR3 loop spans 15 amino acids. V dropped 5 bases and J dropped 3; count of bases not matched to a gene: 4. CDR1 and CDR2 from the germline V gene are MRHNA and SNTAGT. The CDR3: CASSRSGGNYNEQFF. Here the CDR3 DNA reads TGTGCCAGCAGTCGTAGCGGGGGGAACTACAATGAGCAGTTCTTC.

The chain joins TRBV6-1 to TRBJ2-3; 9 nucleotides line up with TRBD2. V trimming: 4 bases; J trimming: 0 bases; junction bases outside the gene matches: 8. CDR1 is MNHNS and CDR2 is SASEGT in the germline V gene. This CDR3 spans 17 amino acids. The CDR3 DNA sequence: TGTGCCAGCAGTGGCGGGGCGGGGGGGCCTAGCACAGATACGCAGTATTTT. As protein: CASSGGAGGPSTDTQYF.

V usage is TRBV28 and J usage is TRBJ2-3, with TRBD1 identical over 8 bases. The CDR3 has 15 amino acids. The J segment lost 0 bases and the V segment lost 6 bases, leaving 5 bases of the junction unmatched. CDR1 is MDHEN and CDR2 is SYDVKM in the germline V gene. CDR3 residues: CASRWTGRSTDTQYF. The CDR3 region has the DNA TGTGCCAGCAGGTGGACAGGGAGGAGCACAGATACGCAGTATTTT.